Shown below are 23 T cell receptor beta chains from a single sample sequenced in a study of T-cell reconstitution after alpha-beta-depleted transplantation in children. Unique molecular identifiers were used to barcode this TCRbeta library. TCRdb ran MiXCR on the PCR reads and lists one entry per CDR3 protein. In the table there are around 600,000 distinct CDR3 sequences, more than 20% of which are singletons. Sequencing was performed on PBMCs, mostly from graft donor cells, taken 360 days after TCRalphabeta/CD19-depleted stem cell transplant. These receptors were obtained from a boy under two years old who had a stem cell transplant for acute myeloid leukemia, so the T cells may come from the graft donor.

The chain joins TRBV6-5 to TRBJ2-7; D may be TRBD2 (5 bases). The CDR3 has 14 amino acids. The V end lost 6 bases, the J end lost 2 bases, and 14 bases lay between the germline ends. Germline assignment: CDR1 MNHEY and CDR2 SVGAGI. The CDR3 nucleotides are TGTGCCAGCAGGTCTCTCGAGGGAGCCTACGAGCAGTACTTC. This codes for CASRSLEGAYEQYF.

The genes are TRBV11-2 and TRBJ2-3; TRBD2 might be the D (6 bases). Trimming cost V 2 bases and J 2 bases, with 23 bases left between them. CDR3 length: 19 residues. The germline gives CDR1 SGHAT, CDR2 FQNNGV. CDR3 sequence reads: CASSLLAVLYRESTDTQYF. The DNA of the CDR3 is TGTGCCAGCAGCTTATTGGCAGTACTCTACCGGGAGTCCACAGATACGCAGTATTTT.

This clonotype has just a few counts. The chain uses TRBV4-3 and TRBJ2-7, with D possibly being TRBD1 or TRBD2 (6 bases each). V lost 5 bases and J lost 2, with 10 bases in between. CDR3 size: 13 residues. Germline values: CDR1 LGHNA, CDR2 YSLEER. The CDR3 sequence: CASSAGQTYEQYF. Written as DNA, the CDR3 is TGCGCCAGCAGCGCGGGACAAACCTACGAGCAGTACTTC.

In this sample, this clonotype turned up many times. The J gene is TRBJ1-5, the V gene TRBV28; TRBD1 agrees at 7 bases. The germline gives CDR1 MDHEN, CDR2 SYDVKM. The CDR3 sequence is 12 residues long. V gave up 6 bases and J gave up 7 bases; unmatched junction bases: 3. The CDR3 nucleotides are TGTGCCAGCAGGCGACAGGGACAGCCCCAGCATTTT. It is translated as CASRRQGQPQHF.

The V gene is TRBV4-3, the J gene TRBJ2-7; tentatively, D is TRBD2 (6 bases). V shed 0 bases and J shed 2 bases, with 11 bases lying between them. This CDR3 is 15 amino acids long. Per germline, CDR1 LGHNA and CDR2 YSLEER. In DNA, the CDR3 is TGCGCCAGCAGCCAAGAGGAGGGGCGCACCTACGAGCAGTACTTC. As protein: CASSQEEGRTYEQYF.

Only a few counts were recorded for this clonotype. V is TRBV12-3 or TRBV12-4 and J is TRBJ1-5; D remains unclear. V lost 2 bases to trimming and J lost 4 bases, with 9 bases between them. The CDR3 runs to 14 residues. CDR3 sequence (DNA): TGTGCCAGCAGTTTAAGGGTGCCGAATCAGCCCCAGCATTTT. Protein product: CASSLRVPNQPQHF.

V usage is TRBV12-3 or TRBV12-4 and J usage is TRBJ1-6; maybe TRBD1 (5 bases). This CDR3 is 15 amino acids long. The germline V and J ends were trimmed by 5 bases and 3 bases, with 11 bases remaining between them. Here the CDR3 DNA reads TGTGCCAGCAGTGCGGGGACGGGCTATAATTCACCCCTCCACTTT. Encoded protein: CASSAGTGYNSPLHF.

This clonotype was found a few times. The chain is built from TRBV20-1 and TRBJ1-3; D unresolved. From germline, CDR1 is DFQATT and CDR2 SNEGSKA (reference sequence). This CDR3 is built from 18 residues. V dropped 3 bases and J dropped 0 bases, with 21 bases sitting between them. The CDR3 DNA reads as TGCAGTGCTAGCTCCCAGGCCCTCTCGACTCCCTCTGGAAACACCATATATTTT. Translation: CSASSQALSTPSGNTIYF.

This clonotype was counted between two and nine times. V is TRBV12-3 or TRBV12-4 and J is TRBJ2-5, with 9 bases fitting TRBD1. The junction had 7 bases not matched to a gene; V was cut back by 5 bases and J by 3 bases. The CDR3 runs 15 residues. DNA for the CDR3: TGTGCCAGCAGTCCCGGGACAGGGAGAAAAGAGACCCAGTACTTC. This translates into CASSPGTGRKETQYF.

The V gene is TRBV12-3 or TRBV12-4, the J gene TRBJ2-2; D perhaps matches TRBD2 (5 bases). The CDR3 covers 15 residues. The V and J ends lost 5 bases and 7 bases respectively, with 17 bases between them. In DNA, the CDR3 is TGTGCCAGCAGTCCCGAACGGGGAGCCGTCGGGGAGCTGTTTTTT. Translating it yields CASSPERGAVGELFF.

This clonotype was counted between two and nine times. V and J are TRBV5-4 and TRBJ2-3; D is uncertain. The CDR3 consists of 14 residues. V was cut by 0 bases and J by 4 bases, with 9 bases left in between. The germline V gene encodes CDR1 SGHNT and CDR2 YYREEE (reference sequence). The CDR3 nucleotides read TGTGCCAGCAGCTTGGGGAAATCGGCAGATACGCAGTATTTT. Translation: CASSLGKSADTQYF.

This clonotype was recorded a few times. The chain combines TRBV12-3 or TRBV12-4 with TRBJ1-3; 7 positions match TRBD1. Trimming at V came to 3 bases and at J to 11 bases, leaving 7 bases not matched to a gene. This CDR3 has 13 amino acids. CDR3 loop: CASSLGQSIPIYF. CDR3 DNA sequence: TGTGCCAGCAGTTTGGGACAGTCAATCCCCATATATTTT.

This clonotype has only a few counts. This chain connects TRBV6-5 to TRBJ2-6; TRBD1 aligns across 10 bases. V shed 0 bases and J 2 bases; nucleotides not matched to a gene: 1. The CDR3 length is 17 residues. Germline V gene lookup returns CDR1 MNHEY and CDR2 SVGAGI. CDR3 loop: CASSYSGTGAGANVLTF. CDR3 DNA: TGTGCCAGCAGTTACTCGGGGACAGGGGCTGGGGCCAACGTCCTGACTTTC.

This clonotype was observed at least ten times. V and J are TRBV3-1 and TRBJ2-2; D uncertain. The CDR3 consists of 14 residues. Trimming stripped 3 bases from V and 5 bases from J, with 10 bases between. Germline assignment: CDR1 LGHDT and CDR2 YNNKEL (reference sequence). CDR3 coding DNA: TGTGCCAGCAGCCACCAGCCGACGACCGGGGAGCTGTTTTTT. It specifies CASSHQPTTGELFF.

V and J are TRBV7-8 and TRBJ1-1, with TRBD1 identical over 8 bases. Germline values: CDR1 SGHVS, CDR2 FQNEAQ. The CDR3 length is 13 residues. The J segment lost 8 bases and the V segment lost 5 bases, leaving 7 bases of the junction unmatched. CDR3 in amino acids: CASSNRGGNEAFF. The CDR3, as DNA: TGTGCCAGCAGCAACAGGGGGGGAAACGAAGCTTTCTTT.

In its sample, this clonotype was seen many times. The genes are TRBV20-1 and TRBJ2-3, with D possibly being TRBD2 (7 bases). Trimming removed 3 bases at V and 0 bases at J, with 28 bases between. Germline V gene data show CDR1 as DFQATT and CDR2 as SNEGSKA (reference sequence). CDR3 size: 20 residues. The CDR3 region has the DNA TGCAGTGCTAGGAAAAGGGTGGGGGGGCGGAGTACCTTTAGCACAGATACGCAGTATTTT. Translation: CSARKRVGGRSTFSTDTQYF.

In DNA form, the CDR3 reads TGTGCCAGCAACCCTTGGACAGGGCCCCCACCCTACGAGCAGTACGTC. This codes for CASNPWTGPPPYEQYV. The chain has TRBV28 and TRBJ2-7; 8 bases align to TRBD1. Germline loops: CDR1 MDHEN, CDR2 SYDVKM. This CDR3 is built from 16 residues. V trimming: 7 bases; J trimming: 2 bases; junction bases outside the gene matches: 13.

A word on this clonotype: This is likely a read error, given that the CDR3 carries no conserved phenylalanine or tryptophan at its end. The J gene is TRBJ1-5, the V gene TRBV12-3 or TRBV12-4; D ambiguous. The CDR3 totals 12 residues. Deletions cut 5 bases from V and 6 bases from J, with 8 bases between. CDR3 protein: CASSPRIQPQHY. CDR3 in DNA: TGTGCCAGCAGTCCCAGGATTCAGCCCCAGCATTAT.

The rearrangement uses TRBV10-3 and TRBJ2-3, with D hard to call. Trimming cost V 5 bases and J 4 bases, with 7 bases left between them. The CDR3 spans 12 residues. The germline CDR1 and CDR2 sequences are ENHRY and SYGVKD. The CDR3 DNA is TGTGCCATCAGTACAGCCGCAGATACGCAGTATTTT. Its translation is CAISTAADTQYF.

This clonotype was seen a few times. The rearrangement uses TRBV7-2 and TRBJ2-3; unclear D gene. The germline V and J ends were trimmed by 1 base and 8 bases, with 13 bases remaining between them. This CDR3 region has 14 residues. CDR1 is SGHTA, CDR2 FQGNSA, per germline. CDR3 residues: CASSLGRPQGTQYF. CDR3 nucleotides: TGTGCCAGCAGCTTAGGGCGGCCCCAAGGTACGCAGTATTTT.

This clonotype was seen many times. The V gene is TRBV7-2, the J gene TRBJ2-5; TRBD1 or TRBD2 may be the D gene (5 bases each). Per the germline V gene, CDR1 is SGHTA and CDR2 is FQGNSA. The length of the CDR3 is 13 residues. V lost 5 bases to trimming and J lost 5 bases, with 12 bases between them. The CDR3 nucleotides are TGTGCCAGCAGCCCGAGGGGTAGGGAGACCCAGTACTTC. It yields the protein CASSPRGRETQYF.

This chain joins TRBV20-1 and TRBJ1-5; D is perhaps TRBD1 (6 bases). V shed 0 bases and J shed 4 bases, with 10 bases lying between them. The CDR3 contains 14 residues. Germline loops: CDR1 DFQATT, CDR2 SNEGSKA (reference sequence). This chain's CDR3 is CSARDWQGNQPQHF. CDR3 nucleotide sequence: TGCAGTGCTAGAGATTGGCAGGGGAATCAGCCCCAGCATTTT.

This clonotype has at least ten counts. The chain joins TRBV9 to TRBJ1-1, with a weak D call TRBD1 (6 bases). The CDR3 runs to 15 residues. V lost 3 bases, J lost 1 base, and 13 bases lay in between. Germline lookup yields CDR1 SGDLS and CDR2 YYNGEE. This CDR3 is CASSGKTGKNTEAFF. The CDR3 DNA is TGTGCCAGCAGCGGAAAGACAGGAAAGAACACTGAAGCTTTCTTT.